Following are 28 T cell receptor beta chains from one sample sequenced in a study of blood T cell repertoires in COVID-19. Clones were read by immunoSEQ multiplex PCR, and TCRdb kept only the in-frame ones, dropping some. The data show about 70,000 clones, 80% to 90% seen once. Sequencing was done on a sample of peripheral blood. These receptors all come from a woman aged 55-70 years with acute or convalescent COVID-19.

This clone was seen just once. The chain uses TRBV19 and TRBJ2-3; 10 bases line up with TRBD1. Germline CDR1 LNHDA, CDR2 SQIVND (reference sequence). V shed 4 bases and J 3 bases; nucleotides not matched to a gene: 10. This CDR3 region has 17 residues. The CDR3 coding sequence is TGTGCCAGTAGTACCGGACAGGGGGTCGATGTGACAGATACGCAGTATTTT. Its translation: CASSTGQGVDVTDTQYF.

J is TRBJ2-3 and V is TRBV4-2, with 9 bases aligning to TRBD1. Trimming at V came to 2 bases and at J to 1 base, leaving 10 bases not matched to a gene. CDR1 LGHNA and CDR2 YNFKEQ come from the germline V gene. The CDR3 runs to 18 residues. The CDR3 DNA sequence: TGTGCCAGCAGCCAACCCCCGCCGGGACAGGGACGCACAGATACGCAGTATTTT. Amino acids: CASSQPPPGQGRTDTQYF.

Written as DNA, the CDR3 is TGTGCCAGTACCGACAGACCGCTGAACTACAATGAGCAGTTCTTC. Its protein is CASTDRPLNYNEQFF. The chain is built from TRBV19 and TRBJ2-1; TRBD1 might be the D (5 bases). Trimming took off 7 bases at V and 3 bases at J, with 16 bases between the two ends. This CDR3 contains 15 residues. CDR1 is LNHDA, CDR2 SQIVND, per germline (reference sequence). Full variable domain (outside the CDR3, taken from reference TRBV19 and TRBJ2-1): DGGITQSPKYLFRKEGQNVTLSCEQNLNHDAMYWYRQDPGQGLRLIYYSQIVNDFQKGDIAEGYSVSREKKESFPLTVTSAQKNPTAFYLCASTDRPLNYNEQFFGPGTRLTVL.

This chain connects TRBV7-3 to TRBJ1-6; D is possibly TRBD1 (5 bases). V gave up 3 bases and J gave up 7 bases, with 10 bases separating them. Germline V gene data show CDR1 as SGHTA and CDR2 as FQGTGA. The CDR3 consists of 14 residues. For the CDR3, the DNA is TGTGCCAGCAGCTTCAGGGTGGGAAATTCACCCCTCCACTTT. Encoded protein: CASSFRVGNSPLHF.

V and J are TRBV7-6 and TRBJ1-1; possible D gene TRBD1, 6 bases. CDR1 is SGHVS and CDR2 is FNYEAQ in the germline V gene. Trimming shortened V by 5 bases and J by 0 bases, and 13 bases separated the two germline ends. The CDR3 is made up of 15 amino acids. CDR3 region: CASSPSQGLNTEAFF. DNA for the CDR3: TGTGCCAGCAGCCCCTCGCAGGGGTTGAACACTGAAGCTTTCTTT.

The chain is built from TRBV19 and TRBJ1-3; 7 bases match TRBD1. V lost 6 bases and J lost 2; bases outside the gene matches: 4. Germline V lookup: CDR1 LNHDA, CDR2 SQIVND (reference sequence). This CDR3 comprises 14 residues. The CDR3 sequence is CASSSTGTGNTIYF. The CDR3 DNA reads TGTGCCAGTAGCTCGACAGGGACTGGAAACACCATATATTTT.

This CDR3 reads CASSPSAGVYEQYF. CDR3 nucleotides: TGTGCCAGCAGCCCATCGGCCGGAGTGTACGAGCAGTACTTC. The chain recombines TRBV5-8 with TRBJ2-7; no firm D call. This CDR3 is built from 14 residues. Germline CDR1 reads SGHTS; CDR2 reads YDEGEE. The V gene lost 4 bases and the J gene lost 4 bases, with 15 bases spanning the gap.

V and J are TRBV28 and TRBJ1-5; D is possibly TRBD1 (6 bases). The CDR3 spans 13 residues. Trimming shortened V by 6 bases and J by 6 bases, and 12 bases separated the two germline ends. Germline CDR1 and CDR2: MDHEN and SYDVKM. CDR3 sequence reads: CASSPTGIQPQHF. CDR3 nucleotides: TGTGCCAGCAGCCCCACAGGGATTCAGCCCCAGCATTTT.

The V gene is TRBV9, the J gene TRBJ1-3, with D maybe TRBD1 (5 bases). The CDR3 consists of 19 residues. Germline V gives CDR1 SGDLS, CDR2 YYNGEE. Trimming removed 0 bases at V and 1 base at J, with 20 bases between. The DNA of the CDR3 is TGTGCCAGCAGCGTAGGGGGTTTGGGACTGGGAACATCTGGAAACACCATATATTTT. Residues: CASSVGGLGLGTSGNTIYF.

This clone was seen a single time. The chain couples TRBV28 to TRBJ2-7, with D perhaps TRBD2 (5 bases). The V and J ends lost 4 bases and 2 bases respectively, with 9 bases between them. Germline-derived CDR1 and CDR2 are MDHEN and SYDVKM. CDR3 length: 13 residues. CDR3 DNA sequence: TGTGCCAGCAGTTCGCCGGGAACCTACGAGCAGTACTTC. This encodes CASSSPGTYEQYF.

The V gene is TRBV11-3, the J gene TRBJ2-7; D possibly corresponds to TRBD2 (7 bases). CDR3 size: 15 residues. Looked up from germline, CDR1 is SGHNT and CDR2 is YENEEA. Between the trimmed V and J ends, which lost 5 bases and 5 bases, there was a span of 19 bases. CDR3 loop: CASSREGGGPHEQYF. The CDR3 nucleotides read TGTGCCAGCAGCAGAGAGGGGGGAGGGCCCCACGAGCAGTACTTC.

V gene TRBV5-1 combines with J gene TRBJ2-7; 8 nucleotides agree with TRBD1. The germline V gene encodes CDR1 SGHRS and CDR2 YFSETQ. The CDR3 consists of 15 residues. V dropped 0 bases and J dropped 2; count of bases not matched to a gene: 4. CDR3 in DNA: TGCGCCAGCAGCTTGGGAGGGACAGGCCCCTACGAGCAGTACTTC. It yields the protein CASSLGGTGPYEQYF.

The rearrangement links TRBV7-9 to TRBJ2-5, with 7 positions matching TRBD1. CDR1 is SEHNR and CDR2 is FQNEAQ in the germline V gene (reference sequence). The CDR3 has 13 amino acids. V lost 6 bases, J lost 7 bases, and 8 bases stayed unmatched. The CDR3 sequence is CASRDGQAGTQYF. The CDR3 nucleotides are TGTGCCAGCAGGGACGGACAGGCCGGGACCCAGTACTTC.

This clone was seen once. The chain has TRBV7-9 and TRBJ2-7; D is perhaps TRBD1 (5 bases). Trimming took 4 bases from V and 3 from J, leaving 16 bases between them. The CDR3 extends over 15 amino acids. Germline CDR1 SEHNR, CDR2 FQNEAQ (reference sequence). CDR3 protein: CASSSSWTPDYEQYF. CDR3 bases: TGTGCCAGCAGCTCCTCCTGGACACCGGACTACGAGCAGTACTTC.

This chain links TRBV5-6 with TRBJ1-3; D may be TRBD1 (6 bases). Germline assignment: CDR1 SGHDT and CDR2 YYEEEE. The CDR3 has 14 residues. V was trimmed by 2 bases and J by 6 bases, leaving 12 bases between them. The CDR3 DNA is TGTGCCAGCAGCTTCTCGGGGGGCCTAAACACCATATATTTT. Residues: CASSFSGGLNTIYF.

The V and J genes are TRBV18 and TRBJ2-3; TRBD2 matches 8 bases. The CDR3 contains 16 residues. J lost 2 bases, V lost 3 bases, and 7 bases had no gene match. Germline V lookup: CDR1 KGHSH, CDR2 LQKENI. The CDR3 bases are TGTGCCAGCTCACCTAGACGGGGGGGCGCCACAGATACGCAGTATTTT. Translating it yields CASSPRRGGATDTQYF.

This chain connects TRBV7-3 to TRBJ2-7, with 9 bases identical to TRBD2. The CDR3 totals 14 residues. J was trimmed by 0 bases and V by 5 bases; bases with no gene match: 2. The germline gives CDR1 SGHTA, CDR2 FQGTGA. CDR3 DNA sequence: TGTGCCAGCAGCCCGACTAGCGGCTCCTACGAGCAGTACTTC. This gives the protein CASSPTSGSYEQYF.

This clone showed up just once. The V and J genes are TRBV9 and TRBJ1-2; TRBD1 aligns across 7 bases. The CDR3 extends over 13 amino acids. CDR1 and CDR2 (germline): SGDLS, YYNGEE. V dropped 5 bases and J dropped 10; count of bases not matched to a gene: 11. This CDR3 is CASRSRDSKSYTF. The CDR3 DNA sequence: TGTGCCAGCAGGAGCCGGGACAGCAAGTCCTACACCTTC.

The chain carries TRBV11-3 and TRBJ2-1; 11 bases are shared with TRBD2. Germline CDR1 and CDR2: SGHNT and YENEEA. The CDR3 consists of 14 residues. The ends lost 0 bases at V and 13 bases at J; junction bases unmatched: 5. CDR3 amino acids: CASSLDPLAGEQFF. The CDR3 bases are TGTGCCAGCAGCTTAGATCCACTAGCGGGAGAACAGTTCTTC.

This clone was seen a single time. The V and J genes are TRBV3-1 (or the pseudogene TRBV3-2) and TRBJ1-5, with a weak D call TRBD1 (5 bases). The CDR3 runs to 16 residues. The V end lost 4 bases, the J end lost 1 base, and 14 bases lay between the germline ends. Per germline, CDR1 LGHDT and CDR2 YNNKEL (reference sequence). The CDR3 bases are TGTGCCAGCAGCCCCCAGGGCGGGGGGAGCAATCAGCCCCAGCATTTT. This sequence encodes CASSPQGGGSNQPQHF.

The rearrangement joins TRBV6-6 to TRBJ1-5; unclear D gene. CDR1 and CDR2 (germline): MNHNY, SVGAGI (reference sequence). The CDR3 totals 15 residues. Trimming cost V 2 bases and J 0 bases, with 8 bases left between them. The CDR3 region has the DNA TGTGCCAGCAGTTACGGCGGGAGTAGCAATCAGCCCCAGCATTTT. This sequence encodes CASSYGGSSNQPQHF.

The CDR3 coding sequence is TGTGCCACCTCCGGGGAAATCCTTGAACCGAGCGGGGACCAAGAGACCCAGTACTTC. It is translated as CATSGEILEPSGDQETQYF. The genes are TRBV10-3 and TRBJ2-5; 7 bases align to TRBD2. The length of the CDR3 is 19 residues. Unmatched junction bases numbered 23, after V lost 10 bases and J lost 0 bases. Germline V gene sequence: CDR1 ENHRY, CDR2 SYGVKD.

The chain carries TRBV2 and TRBJ1-2, with 7 nucleotides matching TRBD1. CDR3 length: 14 amino acids. Germline-derived CDR1 and CDR2 are SNHLY and FYNNEI. The V segment lost 5 bases and the J segment 2 bases; nucleotides outside the gene matches: 5. CDR3 nucleotide sequence: TGTGCCAGCAGTATGGGACAGATCAACTATGGCTACACCTTC. This sequence encodes CASSMGQINYGYTF.

This clone was picked up one time. This sequence joins TRBV6-1 and TRBJ1-4, with 7 bases that match TRBD1. The length of the CDR3 is 15 residues. V trimming: 1 base; J trimming: 4 bases; junction bases outside the gene matches: 3. Germline assignment: CDR1 MNHNS and CDR2 SASEGT. CDR3 nucleotide sequence: TGTGCCAGCAGTGAAGAGGGACAGTATAATGAAAAACTGTTTTTT. This translates into CASSEEGQYNEKLFF.

The chain employs TRBV11-2 and TRBJ1-1, with 9 bases that match TRBD1. Germline CDR1 is SGHAT and CDR2 is FQNNGV. The ends lost 5 bases at V and 4 bases at J; junction bases unmatched: 8. This CDR3 region has 15 residues. As DNA, the CDR3 is TGTGCCAGCAGCAACCGACAGGGGGGCGGCACTGAAGCTTTCTTT. Its translation is CASSNRQGGGTEAFF.

This chain connects TRBV28 to TRBJ1-1; 9 bases align to TRBD1. In germline, CDR1 is MDHEN, CDR2 SYDVKM. The CDR3 length is 13 residues. V trimming: 6 bases; J trimming: 6 bases; junction bases outside the gene matches: 5. The CDR3 spells CASRHRTGAEAFF. The CDR3 DNA reads TGTGCCAGCAGGCATAGGACAGGGGCTGAAGCTTTCTTT.

The chain employs TRBV9 and TRBJ1-6; tentative D call: TRBD1 (6 bases). The CDR3 runs to 14 residues. The V end lost 4 bases, the J end lost 7 bases, and 12 bases lay between the germline ends. Germline loops: CDR1 SGDLS, CDR2 YYNGEE. The CDR3: CASSPQGANSPLHF. DNA for the CDR3: TGTGCCAGCAGCCCACAGGGAGCGAATTCACCCCTCCACTTT. The full variable domain, its missing parts supplied by reference TRBV9 and TRBJ1-6, is DSGVTQTPKHLITATGQRVTLRCSPRSGDLSVYWYQQSLDQGLQFLIQYYNGEERAKGNILERFSAQQFPDLHSELNLSSLELGDSALYFCASSPQGANSPLHFGNGTRLTVT.

V is TRBV5-4 and J is TRBJ1-2; D unresolved. Between the trimmed V and J ends, which lost 0 bases and 5 bases, there was a span of 5 bases. Germline values: CDR1 SGHNT, CDR2 YYREEE (reference sequence). There are 12 residues in the CDR3. The CDR3 nucleotides are TGTGCCAGCAGCTTGGGTTCGTATGGCTACACCTTC. Translated: CASSLGSYGYTF.